Detailed here is one TCR beta chain. The CDR3 does not close with the conserved phenylalanine or tryptophan, likely indicating a read error. Stable disease denoted Graves' hyperthyroidism without ophthalmopathy progression within 18 months. Exclusion followed for patients with uncontrolled infection, other autoimmune disease, pregnancy or lactation. The data derive from a study of T cells in Graves' hyperthyroidism and ophthalmopathy. V shed 0 bases and J 6 bases; nucleotides not matched to a gene: 10. The CDR3 has 16 residues. Germline V CDR1 and CDR2: LGHNA, YSLEER. Amplified TCR beta CDR3 regions came from RNA transcripts. TCR CDR3 underwent first-round RT-PCR with the HTBI primer set. TCRdb itself ran the multiplex PCR reads through MiXCR, one entry per CDR3 protein. The data show some 690,000 distinct CDR3 sequences, about 18% seen once.

The V gene is TRBV4-3, the J gene TRBJ2-7; 8 nucleotides line up with TRBD1. Sequenced sample: blood. The sequence was collected from a man aged 45-60 years with Graves' hyperthyroidism. In nucleotides, the CDR3 is TGCGCCAGCAGCCAAGATCGAACAGGGGGTTGGCGCGAGCAGTACCTC. Translation: CASSQDRTGGWREQYL.